The 31 T cell receptor beta chains below come from one sample, sequenced in a study of early T cells in non-severe SARS-CoV-2 infection. TCRdb reanalysed the 5' RACE reads using MiXCR and keeps one entry per CDR3 protein. This repertoire shows about 64,000 distinct CDR3 sequences, over 10% found once; its top ten account for more than 3.5%. The sample consisted of whole blood. These TCRs come from an adult who was a healthcare worker with PCR-confirmed SARS-CoV-2 infection or an uninfected control (not recorded which).

The rearrangement uses TRBV7-2 and TRBJ1-2; D remains ambiguous. V was cut by 5 bases and J by 4 bases, with 8 bases left in between. Germline V CDR1 and CDR2: SGHTA, FQGNSA. The CDR3 spans 12 residues. CDR3 DNA sequence: TGTGCCAGCAGCCCCGAGACCTATGGCTACACCTTC. This encodes CASSPETYGYTF. The whole variable domain, filled in from reference TRBV7-2 and TRBJ1-2, reads GAGVSQSPSNKVTEKGKDVELRCDPISGHTALYWYRQSLGQGLEFLIYFQGNSAPDKSGLPSDRFSAERTGGSVSTLTIQRTQQEDSAVYLCASSPETYGYTFGSGTRLTVV.

The chain couples TRBV12-3 or TRBV12-4 to TRBJ2-1; D remains unclear. V lost 3 bases and J 0 bases, leaving 6 bases between the germline ends. This CDR3 is built from 14 residues. CDR3 DNA: TGTGCCAGCAGTTTTCGGCTCTCCTACAATGAGCAGTTCTTC. It is translated as CASSFRLSYNEQFF.

The rearrangement uses TRBV7-3 and TRBJ2-3, with D uncertain. Trimming took 3 bases from V and 2 from J, leaving 6 bases between them. Germline lookup yields CDR1 SGHTA and CDR2 FQGTGA. The CDR3 covers 13 residues. CDR3 coding DNA: TGTGCCAGCAGCTTTAGCCCCACAGATACGCAGTATTTT. Encoded protein: CASSFSPTDTQYF.

The J gene is TRBJ1-2, the V gene TRBV20-1, with D unclear. The CDR3 runs to 12 residues. Trimming removed 5 bases from V and 6 bases from J, with 13 bases in between. Germline values: CDR1 DFQATT, CDR2 SNEGSKA (reference sequence). The chain's CDR3 is CSAPDGVNGYTF. Here the CDR3 DNA reads TGCAGTGCTCCGGACGGAGTTAATGGCTACACCTTC.

This clonotype was observed many times. The chain recombines TRBV18 with TRBJ1-2; D not resolved. Trimming took 3 bases from V and 3 from J, leaving 17 bases between them. The CDR3 totals 16 residues. CDR1 is KGHSH and CDR2 is LQKENI in the germline V gene. CDR3: CASSPSEGFGHYGYTF. The CDR3 DNA reads as TGTGCCAGCTCACCGTCGGAGGGATTCGGTCACTATGGCTACACCTTC. Full variable domain (missing parts from reference TRBV18 and TRBJ1-2): NAGVMQNPRHLVRRRGQEARLRCSPMKGHSHVYWYRQLPEEGLKFMVYLQKENIIDESGMPKERFSAEFPKEGPSILRIQQVVRGDSAAYFCASSPSEGFGHYGYTFGSGTRLTVV.

In this sample, this clonotype turned up many times. This chain connects TRBV28 to TRBJ2-3; 9 bases are shared with TRBD1. Trimming removed 7 bases from V and 4 bases from J; junction bases left unmatched: 9. CDR1 and CDR2 from the germline V gene are MDHEN and SYDVKM. CDR3 size: 15 residues. DNA for the CDR3: TGTGCCAGCAACAGACCGGGACAGGGTTCAGATACGCAGTATTTT. Encoded protein: CASNRPGQGSDTQYF. The full variable domain, in which reference TRBV28 and TRBJ2-3 provide the parts outside the CDR3, is DVKVTQSSRYLVKRTGEKVFLECVQDMDHENMFWYRQDPGLGLRLIYFSYDVKMKEKGDIPEGYSVSREKKERFSLILESASTNQTSMYLCASNRPGQGSDTQYFGPGTRLTVL.

The sample holds a few counts of this clonotype. The chain has TRBV7-3 and TRBJ1-1, with 7 nucleotides matching TRBD1. The ends lost 5 bases at V and 5 bases at J; junction bases unmatched: 5. CDR1 and CDR2 from the germline V gene are SGHTA and FQGTGA. The CDR3 has 13 residues. Written as DNA, the CDR3 is TGTGCCAGCAGCCGCGACAGGGATACTGAAGCTTTCTTT. It codes for CASSRDRDTEAFF.

In its sample, this clonotype was seen a few times. The chain joins TRBV2 to TRBJ2-7, with 11 bases that match TRBD2. The germline V gene encodes CDR1 SNHLY and CDR2 FYNNEI. V lost 8 bases to trimming and J lost 0 bases; unmatched junction nucleotides: 9. The CDR3 totals 16 residues. The CDR3 bases are TGTGCCAGCTCGGGCCTAGCGGGGGGCAACTCCTACGAGCAGTACTTC. Protein: CASSGLAGGNSYEQYF.

This clonotype was recorded at least ten times. This chain connects TRBV11-2 to TRBJ1-3, with D hard to call. Germline CDR1 and CDR2: SGHAT and FQNNGV. Trimming stripped 1 base from V and 1 base from J, with 5 bases between. The CDR3 totals 14 residues. The DNA of the CDR3 is TGTGCCAGCAGCTTAGGAGTATCTGGAAACACCATATATTTT. Amino acids: CASSLGVSGNTIYF.

This clonotype was detected many times. This chain uses TRBV7-9 with TRBJ2-3; D is uncertain. The CDR3 runs 15 residues. Looked up from germline, CDR1 is SEHNR and CDR2 is FQNEAQ (reference sequence). Trimming took off 3 bases at V and 1 base at J, with 11 bases between the two ends. CDR3 nucleotides: TGTGCCAGCAGCTTTACAGCGCCAGGCACAGATACGCAGTATTTT. Its protein product is CASSFTAPGTDTQYF.

The table lists this clonotype with a few counts. The V call is TRBV6-1, the J call TRBJ2-7; possibly TRBD2 for D (6 bases). The CDR3 spans 15 residues. Per the germline V gene, CDR1 is MNHNS and CDR2 is SASEGT. V was clipped by 6 bases and J by 2 bases, with 17 bases between them. CDR3 amino acids: CASREGPTEAYEQYF. The DNA for the CDR3 is TGTGCCAGCAGGGAGGGACCAACCGAGGCCTACGAGCAGTACTTC.

V gene TRBV10-1 combines with J gene TRBJ2-5, with D maybe TRBD1 (5 bases). The CDR3 has 12 residues. The V end was cut by 8 bases, the J end by 4 bases, with 11 bases between. The germline V gene encodes CDR1 WNHNN and CDR2 SYGVQD (reference sequence). The CDR3 region is CASGASLETQYF. CDR3 sequence (DNA): TGCGCCAGCGGGGCCAGTCTAGAGACCCAGTACTTC.

The gene calls are TRBV5-6 and TRBJ1-2; the D gene is possibly TRBD1 (5 bases). The CDR3 is 15 amino acids. Germline lookup yields CDR1 SGHDT and CDR2 YYEEEE. Deletions cut 3 bases from V and 8 bases from J, with 20 bases between. For the CDR3, the DNA is TGTGCCAGCAGCTCCACATCCAGAGGGACTCGCGGCTACACCTTC. The encoded protein is CASSSTSRGTRGYTF.

This clonotype was detected a few times. The gene calls are TRBV11-3 and TRBJ2-2; TRBD1 is a possible D gene (5 bases). The CDR3 is 13 amino acids. The ends were cut back, 7 bases at V and 5 bases at J, with 11 bases in the middle. Per the germline V gene, CDR1 is SGHNT and CDR2 is YENEEA. The CDR3 region has the DNA TGTGCCAGCAAGCTTGGGGCAACCGGGGAGCTGTTTTTT. It codes for CASKLGATGELFF. Looking up the rest from reference TRBV11-3 and TRBJ2-2 gives the full variable domain: EAGVVQSPRYKIIEKKQPVAFWCNPISGHNTLYWYLQNLGQGPELLIRYENEEAVDDSQLPKDRFSAERLKGVDSTLKIQPAELGDSAVYLCASKLGATGELFFGEGSRLTVL.

In this sample, this clonotype turned up many times. V usage is TRBV27 and J usage is TRBJ1-6, with TRBD1 matching 9 bases. Germline CDR1 and CDR2: MNHEY and SMNVEV (reference sequence). The CDR3 covers 14 residues. Losses at the gene ends were 8 bases for V and 7 bases for J; bases not matched to a gene: 6. Written as DNA, the CDR3 is TGTGCCAGCTGTCCAGGACAGGGGAATTCACCCCTCCACTTT. Translating gives CASCPGQGNSPLHF.

Points on this clonotype: The junction and the germline gene differ at one end; a read error may be behind it. V is TRBV13 and J is TRBJ2-1, with D hard to call. The CDR3 runs to 16 residues. The germline CDR1 and CDR2 sequences are PRHDT and FYEKMQ (reference sequence). The CDR3 bases are TGTGCCAGCAGCTCCATTTCCAAGAGCTCCTACAATGAGCGGTTCTTC. Protein: CASSSISKSSYNERFF. The full variable domain, in which reference TRBV13 and TRBJ2-1 provide the parts outside the CDR3, is AAGVIQSPRHLIKEKRETATLKCYPIPRHDTVYWYQQGPGQDPQFLISFYEKMQSDKGSIPDRFSAQQFSDYHSELNMSSLELGDSALYFCASSSISKSSYNERFFGPGTRLTVL.

This clonotype was seen more than once but under ten times. V gene TRBV18 combines with J gene TRBJ1-4; D is perhaps TRBD1 (6 bases). From germline, CDR1 is KGHSH and CDR2 LQKENI. Trimming took off 6 bases at V and 3 bases at J, with 14 bases between the two ends. CDR3 length: 15 residues. This chain's CDR3 is CASSLQGGPNEKLFF. CDR3 bases: TGTGCCAGCTCTCTACAGGGAGGACCTAATGAAAAACTGTTTTTT.

In this sample, this clonotype turned up many times. This chain links TRBV6-5 with TRBJ2-3; maybe TRBD2 (5 bases). CDR1 is MNHEY, CDR2 SVGAGI, per germline. The V gene lost 2 bases and the J gene lost 4 bases, with 16 bases spanning the gap. The CDR3 has 16 amino acids. As DNA, the CDR3 is TGTGCCAGCAGTTACAACGCGGGCATGCGGCCAGATACGCAGTATTTT. Protein: CASSYNAGMRPDTQYF.

This sequence joins TRBV20-1 and TRBJ2-3, with no clear D. Germline CDR1 reads DFQATT; CDR2 reads SNEGSKA (reference sequence). The CDR3 contains 11 residues. V was shortened by 3 bases and J by 1 base, with 2 bases between the two germline ends. As DNA, the CDR3 is TGCAGTGCTAGGCGCACAGATACGCAGTATTTT. Protein product: CSARRTDTQYF.

The chain recombines TRBV29-1 with TRBJ2-7; D gene ambiguous. CDR3 size: 12 residues. The ends were cut back, 4 bases at V and 2 bases at J, with 9 bases in the middle. CDR1 is SQVTM, CDR2 ANQGSEA, per germline. The CDR3 is CSVGTGAYEQYF. The CDR3 DNA is TGCAGCGTTGGTACGGGTGCCTACGAGCAGTACTTC.

In this sample, this clonotype turned up many times. The J gene is TRBJ2-1, the V gene TRBV10-2, with D perhaps TRBD2 (6 bases). Germline assignment: CDR1 WSHSY and CDR2 SAAADI. Trimming left V 7 bases short and J 9 bases short, with 19 bases between. There are 14 residues in the CDR3. CDR3 DNA sequence: TGCGCCAGCAACCCGGGACCCATGGGGGGTGAGCAGTTCTTC. It is translated as CASNPGPMGGEQFF.

This clonotype was detected only once. The gene calls are TRBV12-3 or TRBV12-4 and TRBJ2-3; TRBD1 aligns across 7 bases. The CDR3 has 12 residues. The V segment lost 6 bases and the J segment 6 bases; nucleotides outside the gene matches: 3. Here the CDR3 DNA reads TGTGCCAGCAGCCAAGGGGGCGATACGCAGTATTTT. Amino acid sequence: CASSQGGDTQYF.

This clonotype was counted only a few times. The genes are TRBV6-1 and TRBJ2-5; D unclear. Germline V CDR1 and CDR2: MNHNS, SASEGT. The CDR3 covers 15 residues. V was trimmed by 6 bases and J by 3 bases, leaving 17 bases between them. The CDR3 is CASSLWTPGEETQYF. The DNA of the CDR3 is TGTGCCAGCAGCTTGTGGACCCCCGGAGAAGAGACCCAGTACTTC.

The chain links TRBV27 to TRBJ1-4; tentatively, D is TRBD1 (5 bases). Trimming stripped 8 bases from V and 8 bases from J, with 18 bases between. CDR1 is MNHEY, CDR2 SMNVEV, per germline (reference sequence). The CDR3 consists of 14 residues. The CDR3 DNA sequence: TGTGCCAGCGGAGTTGGGCAGGGACGAGAAAAACTGTTTTTT. Its protein product is CASGVGQGREKLFF.

The rearrangement links TRBV2 to TRBJ1-3; D ambiguous. CDR3 length: 13 amino acids. The germline V gene encodes CDR1 SNHLY and CDR2 FYNNEI. With 10 bases removed from V and 1 base from J, the gap between germline ends came to 11 bases. The CDR3 reads CATRLYSGNTIYF. The CDR3 nucleotides are TGTGCCACCCGACTTTATTCTGGAAACACCATATATTTT. Complete variable domain (other parts from reference TRBV2 and TRBJ1-3): EPEVTQTPSHQVTQMGQEVILRCVPISNHLYFYWYRQILGQKVEFLVSFYNNEISEKSEIFDDQFSVERPDGSNFTLKIRSTKLEDSAMYFCATRLYSGNTIYFGEGSWLTVV.

The chain couples TRBV3-1 to TRBJ2-7; D is possibly TRBD1 (5 bases). With 2 bases removed from V and 2 bases from J, the gap between germline ends came to 10 bases. Per germline, CDR1 LGHDT and CDR2 YNNKEL (reference sequence). The CDR3 loop spans 14 amino acids. The CDR3 protein is CASSQLSRAYEQYF. As DNA, the CDR3 is TGTGCCAGCAGCCAACTTTCCAGGGCCTACGAGCAGTACTTC.

This chain's CDR3 is CAISAEDRGLPNTIYF. DNA for the CDR3: TGTGCCATCTCTGCCGAAGACAGGGGGCTTCCAAACACCATATATTTT. The rearrangement uses TRBV10-3 and TRBJ1-3; 10 nucleotides agree with TRBD1. CDR1 is ENHRY, CDR2 SYGVKD, per germline. V lost 8 bases, J lost 6 bases, and 13 bases stayed unmatched. CDR3 length: 16 residues.

This clonotype was seen repeatedly, ten times or more. The chain carries TRBV29-1 and TRBJ1-5; perhaps TRBD1 as D (6 bases). This CDR3 contains 14 residues. Germline V gene sequence: CDR1 SQVTM, CDR2 ANQGSEA. V was trimmed by 4 bases and J by 4 bases, leaving 14 bases between them. The CDR3 region is CSVGGGQRNQPQHF. The CDR3 DNA follows: TGCAGCGTTGGTGGGGGGCAGAGAAATCAGCCCCAGCATTTT.

This clonotype was detected a few times. The rearrangement uses TRBV20-1 and TRBJ2-5, with D possibly being TRBD1 or TRBD2 (6 bases each). CDR1 and CDR2 (germline): DFQATT, SNEGSKA (reference sequence). CDR3 length: 13 residues. Trimming pared 2 bases from V and 2 bases from J, leaving 9 bases between. DNA for the CDR3: TGCAGTGCTAGATGGGGGGCACAAGAGACCCAGTACTTC. It specifies CSARWGAQETQYF.

J is TRBJ1-5 and V is TRBV20-1, with no clear D. Trimming stripped 3 bases from V and 2 bases from J, with 11 bases between. Per the germline V gene, CDR1 is DFQATT and CDR2 is SNEGSKA (reference sequence). CDR3 length: 14 residues. The CDR3 nucleotides read TGCAGTGCTAGGGCAGGTCCAGGCAATCAGCCCCAGCATTTT. Translated: CSARAGPGNQPQHF.

The rearrangement joins TRBV2 to TRBJ2-7; 7 nucleotides line up with TRBD2. The germline CDR1 and CDR2 sequences are SNHLY and FYNNEI. This CDR3 has 12 residues. CDR3 DNA: TGTGTCCCCGGTCGGGAGGCGTACGAGCAGTACTTC. Translating gives CVPGREAYEQYF. Full variable domain (outside the CDR3, taken from reference TRBV2 and TRBJ2-7): EPEVTQTPSHQVTQMGQEVILRCVPISNHLYFYWYRQILGQKVEFLVSFYNNEISEKSEIFDDQFSVERPDGSNFTLKIRSTKLEDSAMYFCVPGREAYEQYFGPGTRLTVT.